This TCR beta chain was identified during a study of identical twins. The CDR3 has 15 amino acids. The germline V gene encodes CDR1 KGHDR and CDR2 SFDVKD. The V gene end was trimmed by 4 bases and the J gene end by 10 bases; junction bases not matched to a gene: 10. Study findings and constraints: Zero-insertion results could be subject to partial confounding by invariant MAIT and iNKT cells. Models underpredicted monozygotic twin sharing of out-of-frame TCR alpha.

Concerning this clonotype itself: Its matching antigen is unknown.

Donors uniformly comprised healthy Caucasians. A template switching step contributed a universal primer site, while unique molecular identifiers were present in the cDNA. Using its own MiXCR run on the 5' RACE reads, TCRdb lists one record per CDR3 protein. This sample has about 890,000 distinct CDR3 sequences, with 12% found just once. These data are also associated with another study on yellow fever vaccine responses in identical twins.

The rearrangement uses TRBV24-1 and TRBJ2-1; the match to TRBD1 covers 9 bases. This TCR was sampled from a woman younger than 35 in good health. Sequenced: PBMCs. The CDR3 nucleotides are TGTGCCACCAGTGACCACGGGACAGGGATAAACGAGCAGTTCTTC. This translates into CATSDHGTGINEQFF.